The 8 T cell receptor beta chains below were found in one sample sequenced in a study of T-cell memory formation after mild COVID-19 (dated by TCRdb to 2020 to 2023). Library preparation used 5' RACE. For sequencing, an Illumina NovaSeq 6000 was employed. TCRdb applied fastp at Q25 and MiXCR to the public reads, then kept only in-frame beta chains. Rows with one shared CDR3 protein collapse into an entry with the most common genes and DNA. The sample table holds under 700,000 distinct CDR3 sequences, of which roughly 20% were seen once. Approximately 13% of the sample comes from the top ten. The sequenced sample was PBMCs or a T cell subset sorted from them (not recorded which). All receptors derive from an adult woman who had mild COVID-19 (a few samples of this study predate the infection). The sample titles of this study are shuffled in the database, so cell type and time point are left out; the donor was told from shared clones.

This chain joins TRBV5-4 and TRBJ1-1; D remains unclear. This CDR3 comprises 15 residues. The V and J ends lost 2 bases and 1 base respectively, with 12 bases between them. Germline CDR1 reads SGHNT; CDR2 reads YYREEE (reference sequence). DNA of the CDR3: TGTGCCAGCAGCTTATTCCTTCAGGAGAACACTGAAGCTTTCTTT. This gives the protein CASSLFLQENTEAFF.

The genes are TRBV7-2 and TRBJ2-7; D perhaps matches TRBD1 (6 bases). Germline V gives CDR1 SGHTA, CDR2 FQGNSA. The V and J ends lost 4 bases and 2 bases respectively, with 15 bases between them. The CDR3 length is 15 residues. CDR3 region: CASSSRDRFPYEQYF. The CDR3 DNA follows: TGTGCCAGCAGCTCCCGAGACAGGTTTCCCTACGAGCAGTACTTC.

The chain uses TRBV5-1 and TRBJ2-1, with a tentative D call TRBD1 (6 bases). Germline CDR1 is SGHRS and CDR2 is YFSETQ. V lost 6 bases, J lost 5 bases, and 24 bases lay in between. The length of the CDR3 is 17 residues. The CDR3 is CASNPNRANLKNNEQFF. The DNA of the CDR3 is TGCGCCAGCAATCCTAACAGGGCCAACCTCAAAAACAATGAGCAGTTCTTC.

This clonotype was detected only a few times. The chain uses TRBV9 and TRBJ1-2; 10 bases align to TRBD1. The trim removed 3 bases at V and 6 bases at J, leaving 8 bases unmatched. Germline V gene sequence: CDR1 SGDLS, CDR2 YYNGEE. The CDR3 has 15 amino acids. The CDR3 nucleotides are TGTGCCAGCAGCGCTTCGACAGGGGGCGTGGATGGCTACACCTTC. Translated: CASSASTGGVDGYTF.

The CDR3 spells CASSNPGQVSYNEQFF. The CDR3 bases are TGTGCCAGCAGCAACCCCGGACAGGTTTCCTACAATGAGCAGTTCTTC. This sequence joins TRBV3-1 and TRBJ2-1, with 7 bases identical to TRBD1. Germline V gene lookup returns CDR1 LGHDT and CDR2 YNNKEL (reference sequence). The CDR3 runs 16 residues. V shed 5 bases, J shed 1 base, and the junction held 8 bases outside the gene matches.

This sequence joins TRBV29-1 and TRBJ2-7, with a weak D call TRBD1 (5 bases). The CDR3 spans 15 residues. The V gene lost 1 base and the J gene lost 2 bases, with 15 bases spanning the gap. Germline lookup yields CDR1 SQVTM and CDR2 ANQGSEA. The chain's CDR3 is CSVEVPGKSPYEQYF. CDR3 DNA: TGCAGCGTTGAAGTCCCAGGGAAATCCCCCTACGAGCAGTACTTC.

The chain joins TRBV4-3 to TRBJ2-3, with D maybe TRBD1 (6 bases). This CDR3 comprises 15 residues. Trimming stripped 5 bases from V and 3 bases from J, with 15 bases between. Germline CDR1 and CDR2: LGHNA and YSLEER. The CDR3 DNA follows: TGCGCCAGCAGCGTACAGGGTGTCGGGACAGATACGCAGTATTTT. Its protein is CASSVQGVGTDTQYF.

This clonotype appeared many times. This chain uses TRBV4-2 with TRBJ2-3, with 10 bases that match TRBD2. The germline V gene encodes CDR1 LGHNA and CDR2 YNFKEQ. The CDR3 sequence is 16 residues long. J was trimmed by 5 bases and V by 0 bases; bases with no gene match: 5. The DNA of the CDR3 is TGTGCCAGCAGCCAAGAAGGAGCTAGCGGGGGAGATACGCAGTATTTT. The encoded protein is CASSQEGASGGDTQYF.